Included here is one T cell receptor beta chain sequence, with context. No antigen is known for it. This sample stems from a study of T cell responses to AZD1222 COVID-19 vaccine. The study's findings and limits: Of spike-specific TCRs, nearly half reportedly target regions left unmutated in variants. White British people made up most donors, females outnumbered males, and clonal diversity was possibly underestimated. Just a handful of AZD1222 recipients were seropositive at baseline.

TCRdb's table, derived via immunoSEQ multiplex PCR, lists solely in-frame clones and lacks some. The sample lists tens of thousands of clones; 81% were seen once. There are 16 residues in the CDR3. Germline V gene lookup returns CDR1 SGHTA and CDR2 FQGNSA. V lost 1 base to trimming and J lost 7 bases, with 19 bases between them. This chain connects TRBV7-2 to TRBJ1-2; the D gene is possibly TRBD1 (6 bases). This receptor was taken from an adult who received the AZD1222 COVID-19 vaccine. The material sequenced was peripheral blood, taken 28 days after the second AZD1222 dose. The CDR3 bases are TGTGCCAGCAGCTTAGGAGTCGGAGGGGGACTCTCTGGCTACACCTTC. Amino acid sequence: CASSLGVGGGLSGYTF.